This note documents a single T cell receptor (beta chain) sequence. Its antigen is as yet unknown. Since a much larger clone is just one base distant, this may be a read error. V was clipped by 2 bases and J by 7 bases, with 17 bases between them. The germline CDR1 and CDR2 sequences are MNHNS and SASEGT. This CDR3 contains 15 residues. This record comes from a study of T cell repertoires in cytomegalovirus infection. At the level of the study: CMV infection together with matching HLA type was indicated by public TCR beta signatures. Study-level points and caveats: Individuals carrying CMV plus the relevant HLA were identified by cumulative frequency of public TCR beta families.

TCRdb reanalysed the reads using MiXCR and keeps one entry per CDR3 protein. This sample carries under 350,000 distinct CDR3 sequences, roughly a fifth of them seen once, and the ten largest clones take approximately 20%. This TCR was sampled from a human donor in good health (CMV status not recorded). Some clones in this sample may be carry-over from other donors' samples. The source material was cultured PBMCs, sampled from culture after CMV antigen stimulation. The rearrangement joins TRBV6-1 to TRBJ1-2; TRBD1 might be the D (6 bases). CDR3 sequence (DNA): TGTGCCAGCAGTGAAAGGGACAAGGGGCTCGGTGGCTACACCTTC. Encoded protein: CASSERDKGLGGYTF.